What follows are 9 T cell receptor beta chains derived from one specimen sequenced in a study of cytomegalovirus exposure and HLA in healthy donors. PCR employed 60 Vbeta and 13 Jbeta primers. The table came from immunoSEQ multiplex PCR; TCRdb's copy has only in-frame clones and leaves some out. The sample lists some 130,000 clones, 80% occurring once. The sequencing sample was made of PBMCs. The receptors were sampled from a man aged 35-49 years in good health and CMV-seronegative.

This rearrangement joins TRBV6-1 to TRBJ2-1; 8 nucleotides agree with TRBD2. The V segment lost 4 bases and the J segment 12 bases; nucleotides outside the gene matches: 14. This CDR3 has 15 residues. The germline gives CDR1 MNHNS, CDR2 SASEGT. The CDR3 DNA is TGTGCCAGCAGTGCACTAGCGGACCTTGGGCAGGGGCAGTTCTTC. Residues: CASSALADLGQGQFF.

This clone has only one observation. This sequence joins TRBV18 and TRBJ2-3, with unresolved D. Germline loops: CDR1 KGHSH, CDR2 LQKENI. V gave up 0 bases and J gave up 4 bases, with 8 bases separating them. This CDR3 region has 14 residues. The CDR3 loop is CASSPPRGADTQYF. Written as DNA, the CDR3 is TGTGCCAGCTCACCACCGCGAGGCGCAGATACGCAGTATTTT.

The rearrangement links TRBV4-2 to TRBJ2-3; tentative D call: TRBD1 (6 bases). Trimming removed 7 bases at V and 3 bases at J, with 17 bases between. This CDR3 is 15 amino acids long. Germline CDR1 and CDR2: LGHNA and YNFKEQ. CDR3 sequence reads: CASTPRAGETDTQYF. The CDR3 coding sequence is TGTGCCAGCACCCCCCGGGCAGGGGAAACAGATACGCAGTATTTT.

V is TRBV28 and J is TRBJ2-2; D is unresolved. CDR1 is MDHEN and CDR2 is SYDVKM in the germline V gene. CDR3 length equals 15 residues. V was clipped by 2 bases and J by 2 bases, with 9 bases between them. CDR3 sequence (DNA): TGTGCCAGCAGTTTAGTACAGTTCAACACCGGGGAGCTGTTTTTT. Translating it yields CASSLVQFNTGELFF.

The chain is built from TRBV15 and TRBJ2-3; D is possibly TRBD1 (5 bases). Germline V gives CDR1 LNHNV, CDR2 YYDKDF (reference sequence). Trimming stripped 4 bases from V and 2 bases from J, with 10 bases between. CDR3 length: 14 residues. CDR3 in amino acids: CATSKGRSTDTQYF. The CDR3 region has the DNA TGTGCCACCAGCAAGGGGCGGTCCACAGATACGCAGTATTTT.

The V gene is TRBV27, the J gene TRBJ1-2; 8 bases are a match to TRBD1. Per the germline V gene, CDR1 is MNHEY and CDR2 is SMNVEV (reference sequence). Germline trimming cut 5 bases from V and 6 bases from J; bases unmatched to any gene: 14. CDR3 size: 16 residues. CDR3 coding DNA: TGTGCCAGCAGTAACCCTCGGACAGGGCGGTCGGATGGCTACACCTTC. This gives the protein CASSNPRTGRSDGYTF.

This clone has only one observation. This chain joins TRBV29-1 and TRBJ2-7; possibly TRBD2 for D (7 bases). This CDR3 spans 11 amino acids. Germline V lookup: CDR1 SQVTM, CDR2 ANQGSEA. V was cut by 6 bases and J by 6 bases, with 12 bases left in between. The CDR3 region is CSVPGEGEQYF. CDR3 coding DNA: TGCAGCGTCCCAGGGGAGGGCGAGCAGTACTTC.

The chain carries TRBV19 and TRBJ2-3; D not resolved. The CDR3 has 16 amino acids. Between the trimmed V and J ends, which lost 3 bases and 7 bases, there was a span of 20 bases. From germline, CDR1 is LNHDA and CDR2 SQIVND (reference sequence). The CDR3 nucleotides are TGTGCCAGTAGTATGCCCCAAAACGACAAATCTTATACGCAGTATTTT. Translation: CASSMPQNDKSYTQYF.

This clone came up once. This chain connects TRBV28 to TRBJ1-5, with TRBD1 as a possible D gene (6 bases). Germline V lookup: CDR1 MDHEN, CDR2 SYDVKM. V lost 6 bases and J lost 4, with 16 bases in between. The CDR3 sequence is 15 residues long. The CDR3 region is CASRTDRPLNQPQHF. The CDR3, as DNA: TGTGCCAGCAGAACCGACAGGCCCCTAAATCAGCCCCAGCATTTT.